This T cell receptor (beta chain) is from a study of cytomegalovirus exposure and HLA in healthy donors. This CDR3 comprises 16 residues. The junction had 5 bases not matched to a gene; V was cut back by 0 bases and J by 2 bases. Germline V gene data show CDR1 as SGDLS and CDR2 as YYNGEE. A multiplex PCR was run with 60 Vbeta primers and 13 Jbeta primers. The data were produced by immunoSEQ multiplex PCR, yet TCRdb's version contains in-frame clones alone and is incomplete. Of 83,000 or so clones detected, roughly 83% appear once; the ten largest clones hold roughly 15%. Sequenced sample: PBMCs. The V and J genes are TRBV9 and TRBJ2-3; 8 positions match TRBD2. The clonotype comes from a woman aged 35 to 49 in good health and CMV-seropositive. CDR3 nucleotide sequence: TGTGCCAGCAGCGTAGGGGCTAGCGGGTACACAGATACGCAGTATTTT. It yields the protein CASSVGASGYTDTQYF.